Only a few counts were recorded for the clone carrying this T cell receptor beta chain. The data were obtained in a study of human T cells and chemical hapten exposure. The time point is: pre-sensitization, week 0. Treatment described: therapeutic diphenylcyclopropenone sensitization with weekly scalp DPC. The CDR3 runs to 15 residues. V lost 1 base, J lost 5 bases, and 12 bases lay in between. Germline CDR1 and CDR2: LGHNA and YSLEER. TCRdb passed the RACE reads through MiXCR, listing each CDR3 protein once. Of a few hundred thousand distinct CDR3 sequences listed, over 7.5% are singletons. This rearrangement joins TRBV4-3 to TRBJ2-1; D not resolved. The sample here was whole blood, taken in connection with sensitization to the hapten diphenylcyclopropenone (DPC). The sequence was collected from a man between 18 and 29 years old with alopecia areata. Some clones in this sample may be carry-over from other donors' samples. For the CDR3, the DNA is TGCGCCAGCAGCCAAGCTGACCGCAGCCACAATGAGCAGTTCTTC. Translating gives CASSQADRSHNEQFF.